Listed here are 5 T cell receptor beta chains from one sample, sequenced in a study of blood T cell repertoires in COVID-19. Profiling relied on immunoSEQ multiplex PCR, and the TCRdb table lists in-frame clones only, not all of them. The sample lists approximately 210,000 clones, roughly 81% occurring once. Sequenced: peripheral blood. Receptors were obtained from a woman aged 45-59 years with active or convalescent COVID-19.

The rearrangement links TRBV29-1 to TRBJ1-2; weak D call: TRBD1 (5 bases). CDR3 length equals 13 residues. Per germline, CDR1 SQVTM and CDR2 ANQGSEA. Deletions cut 1 base from V and 4 bases from J, with 10 bases between. The CDR3 reads CSVEVAGSYGYTF. In DNA, the CDR3 is TGCAGCGTTGAAGTAGCAGGGTCCTATGGCTACACCTTC.

In this sample, this clone turned up a few times. The chain is built from TRBV27 and TRBJ1-1; possible D gene TRBD1, 5 bases. In germline, CDR1 is MNHEY, CDR2 SMNVEV (reference sequence). Trimming shortened V by 4 bases and J by 8 bases, and 11 bases separated the two germline ends. This CDR3 has 12 amino acids. The CDR3 protein is CASSSRTQEAFF. The CDR3 DNA reads as TGTGCCAGCAGTTCCCGGACACAAGAAGCTTTCTTT.

J is TRBJ2-2 and V is TRBV24-1; 8 bases match TRBD1. This CDR3 spans 14 amino acids. CDR1 is KGHDR and CDR2 is SFDVKD in the germline V gene. Trimming removed 5 bases from V and 7 bases from J; junction bases left unmatched: 5. The CDR3 here is CATSAEQGGGELFF. In DNA, the CDR3 is TGTGCCACCAGTGCGGAACAGGGGGGCGGGGAGCTGTTTTTT.

V and J are TRBV29-1 and TRBJ1-2; TRBD1 matches 8 bases. With 7 bases clipped from V and 7 bases from J, the junction kept 8 bases outside the gene matches. The CDR3 has 12 amino acids. CDR1 is SQVTM, CDR2 ANQGSEA, per germline. CDR3 in amino acids: CSALQGASGYTF. The CDR3 region has the DNA TGCAGCGCCCTCCAGGGGGCCTCTGGCTACACCTTC.

This chain connects TRBV4-1 to TRBJ1-1, with a possible D match to TRBD1 (5 bases). V was trimmed by 3 bases and J by 5 bases, leaving 13 bases between them. Germline CDR1 reads MGHRA; CDR2 reads YSYEKL. The CDR3 has 14 amino acids. The CDR3 is CASSHGSGATEAFF. As DNA, the CDR3 is TGCGCCAGCAGCCACGGCTCTGGGGCAACTGAAGCTTTCTTT.